The subject of this entry is one T cell receptor beta chain. There are 14 residues in the CDR3. Germline V gives CDR1 SGHVS, CDR2 FQNEAQ. V was cut by 4 bases and J by 4 bases, with 13 bases left in between. Clones were sequenced by immunoSEQ multiplex PCR, and TCRdb holds only the in-frame ones, with some missing. Of around 290,000 clones in the sample, around 89% are singletons; the top ten hold 4.6%. This record comes from a study of blood T cell repertoires in COVID-19. Sequencing was performed on peripheral blood. This sequence originates from a man aged 35-49 years with acute or convalescent COVID-19. V usage is TRBV7-8 and J usage is TRBJ1-2, with D perhaps matching TRBD1 (6 bases). The CDR3 region is CASSSRDTSYGYTF. DNA for the CDR3: TGTGCCAGCAGCTCCCGGGACACTTCCTATGGCTACACCTTC.